This T cell receptor (beta chain) is from a study of PD-1 blockade in classical Hodgkin lymphoma. General study points: CD4+ but not CD8+ TCR diversity rose significantly by C4D1. The diversity seen at baseline in complete responders resembled that of newly diagnosed patients.

As regards this clone: Its antigen is as yet unknown.

TCRdb's copy holds only in-frame clones and misses some; the assay was immunoSEQ multiplex PCR. The sample lists about 20,000 clones, roughly 82% seen once, with around 7.8% in the top ten. Time point indicated: cycle 4 day 1 (C4D1), after 5 to 7 weeks of nivolumab. There was relapse after autologous stem cell transplantation in every patient, and there was variation in brentuximab vedotin exposure. PBMCs were thawed, and CD8+ T cells were then isolated from them by magnetic negative selection. Here the sequenced sample was CD8+ T cells from blood, taken before the fourth cycle of nivolumab. This clonotype originated in a human donor with classical Hodgkin lymphoma.

The CDR3 DNA reads TGTGCCTGGATGGGTCCAGGGGAAAGCTCCTATAATTCACCCCTCCACTTT. Translated: CAWMGPGESSYNSPLHF. The chain couples TRBV30 to TRBJ1-6, with a weak D call TRBD1 (6 bases). The length of the CDR3 is 17 residues. Germline-derived CDR1 and CDR2 are GTSNPN and SVGIG (reference sequence). Trimming took 4 bases from V and 0 from J, leaving 16 bases between them.